This note documents a single T cell receptor beta chain sequence. The antigen remains unidentified. This sample is drawn from a study of T-cell memory formation after mild COVID-19. General study points: A second wave expanding day 15 to 37 was CD4+-biased; contracting clones were balanced.

The CDR3 is 15 amino acids. The germline V gene encodes CDR1 MNHEY and CDR2 SVGAGI. V gave up 0 bases and J gave up 10 bases; unmatched junction bases: 5. One entry per CDR3 protein results from TCRdb running MiXCR on the 5' RACE reads. The data contain 350,000 to 450,000 distinct CDR3 sequences, 24% of them singletons. The material sequenced was PBMCs or a T cell subset sorted from them (not recorded which). The TCR was taken from an adult woman who had mild COVID-19 (a few samples of this study predate the infection). Cell type and time point are not known. This sequence joins TRBV6-5 and TRBJ1-6; 8 nucleotides match TRBD1. The CDR3 reads CASSYSGQGISPLHF. In nucleotides, the CDR3 is TGTGCCAGCAGTTACTCCGGACAGGGCATCTCACCCCTCCACTTT.